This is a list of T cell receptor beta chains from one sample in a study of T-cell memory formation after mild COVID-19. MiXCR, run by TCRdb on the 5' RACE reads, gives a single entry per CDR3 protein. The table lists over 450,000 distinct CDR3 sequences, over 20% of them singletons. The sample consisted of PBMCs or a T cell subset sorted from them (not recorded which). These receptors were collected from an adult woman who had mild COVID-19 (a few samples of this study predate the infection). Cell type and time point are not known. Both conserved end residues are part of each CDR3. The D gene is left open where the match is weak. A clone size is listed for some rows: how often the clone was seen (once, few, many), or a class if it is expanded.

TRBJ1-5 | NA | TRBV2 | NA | TGTGCCAGCAGTGAGTGGCCCAGCAATCAGCCCCAGCATTTT | CASSEWPSNQPQHF
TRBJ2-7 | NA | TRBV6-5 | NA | TGTGCCAGCAGCCTAACGGAAGGACCCTACGAGCAGTACTTC | CASSLTEGPYEQYF
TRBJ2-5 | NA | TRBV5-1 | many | TGTGCCAGCAGTCCTGGACTGGCAGGGGAGACCCAGTACTTC | CASSPGLAGETQYF
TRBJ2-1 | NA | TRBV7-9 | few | TGTGCCAGCAGCTTAAGCTCTTATAACGTAGATGAGCAGTTCTTC | CASSLSSYNVDEQFF
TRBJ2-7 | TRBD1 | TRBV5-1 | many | TGCGCCAGCAGCTTGGGACAGGGATTGACGTACGAGCAGTACTTC | CASSLGQGLTYEQYF
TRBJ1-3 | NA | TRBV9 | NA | TGTGCCAGCAGCGTAGCTTCGGGGGCTGGAAACACCATATATTTT | CASSVASGAGNTIYF
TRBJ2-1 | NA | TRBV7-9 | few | TGTGCCAGCAGCCAAATGGACACGCGCTCCTACAATGAGCAGTTCTTC | CASSQMDTRSYNEQFF
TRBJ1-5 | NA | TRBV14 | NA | TGTGCCAGCAGCCAGTACGGCAATCAGCCCCAGCATTTT | CASSQYGNQPQHF
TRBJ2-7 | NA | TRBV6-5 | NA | TGTGCCAGCAGTTACGGTGGGAGGAGAACCTACGAGCAGTACTTC | CASSYGGRRTYEQYF
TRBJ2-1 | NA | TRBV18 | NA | TGTGCCAGCTCACCACCGATGAACAATGAGCAGTTCTTC | CASSPPMNNEQFF
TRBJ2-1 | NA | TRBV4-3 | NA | TGCGCCAGCAGCCGCTCCGTAGGAGGGAGAGGGGTCAATGAGCAGTTCTTC | CASSRSVGGRGVNEQFF
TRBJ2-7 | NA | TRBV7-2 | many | TGTGCCAGCAGCTTCGGGTCGCCCTACGAGCAGTACTTC | CASSFGSPYEQYF
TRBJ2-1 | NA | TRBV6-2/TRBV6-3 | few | TGTGCCAGCAGTTACGGGTTAGCGGTTGAGCAGTTCTTC | CASSYGLAVEQFF
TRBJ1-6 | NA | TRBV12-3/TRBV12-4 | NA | TGTGCCAGCAGTTTAGGCTCTCCCTGGGCCGAGAGCTCCTATAATTCACCCCTCCACTTT | CASSLGSPWAESSYNSPLHF
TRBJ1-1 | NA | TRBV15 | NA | TGTGCCTTCGGCGTGTCAGGATTGGGCACTGAAGCTTTCTTT | CAFGVSGLGTEAFF
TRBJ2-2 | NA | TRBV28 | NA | TGTGCCAGCACTCGTCCCGGGGAGCTGTTTTTT | CASTRPGELFF
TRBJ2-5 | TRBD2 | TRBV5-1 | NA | TGCGCCAGCAGCTTGGCGGCGGGAGGGCCGCCCGAGACCCAGTACTTC | CASSLAAGGPPETQYF
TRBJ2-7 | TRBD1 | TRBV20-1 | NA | TGCAGTGCTAGCGGACAGGGGCAGAGCTCCTACGAGCAGTACTTC | CSASGQGQSSYEQYF
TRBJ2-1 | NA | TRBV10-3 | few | TGTGCCATCAGTGAGGAAAGCGACAATGAGCAGTTCTTC | CAISEESDNEQFF
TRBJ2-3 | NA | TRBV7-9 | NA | TGTGCCAGCAGCTCCCCTAGCCTCCATACGCAGTATTTT | CASSSPSLHTQYF
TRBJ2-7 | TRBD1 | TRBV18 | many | TGTGCCAGCTCACCCGGACAGGGGCACTACGAGCAGTACTTC | CASSPGQGHYEQYF
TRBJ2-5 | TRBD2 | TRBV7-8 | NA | TGTGCCAGCAGCCCTCACGAGGGTGAACTAGCGGGAGGACGGACCCAGTACTTC | CASSPHEGELAGGRTQYF
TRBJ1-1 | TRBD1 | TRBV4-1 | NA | TGCGCCAGCAGCCAAGGAGGGACAGCGAACACTGAAGCTTTCTTT | CASSQGGTANTEAFF
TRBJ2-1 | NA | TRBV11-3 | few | TGTGCCAGCAGCTTAGACGGTTGGGACACTGATTCCTACAATGAGCAGTTCTTC | CASSLDGWDTDSYNEQFF
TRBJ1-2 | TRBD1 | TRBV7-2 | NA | TGTGCCAGCAGCCCCGGGACAGGGGTCTCCTATGGCTACACCTTC | CASSPGTGVSYGYTF
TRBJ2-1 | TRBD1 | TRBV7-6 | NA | TGTGCCAGCAGCTTACAAGGAGGGCAGGGGGCAGGGAATGAGCAGTTCTTC | CASSLQGGQGAGNEQFF
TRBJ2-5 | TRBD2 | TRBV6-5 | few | TGTGCCAGCAGTCAGTGGGGGGGAAAGCAAGAGACCCAGTACTTC | CASSQWGGKQETQYF
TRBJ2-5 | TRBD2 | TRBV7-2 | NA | TGTGCCAGCAGAGCCCGTGGAGCGGGAGGCCTGTACCAAGAGACCCAGTACTTC | CASRARGAGGLYQETQYF
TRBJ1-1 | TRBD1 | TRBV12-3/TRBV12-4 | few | TGTGCCAGCAGAGAGGGGACAGGCGCAAAGAACACTGAAGCTTTCTTT | CASREGTGAKNTEAFF
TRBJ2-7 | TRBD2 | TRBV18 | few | TGTGCCAGCTCACCCGAACCGGGACTAGGGTACTACGAGCAGTACTTC | CASSPEPGLGYYEQYF
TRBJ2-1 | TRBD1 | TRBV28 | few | TGTGCCAGCAGTCTTCCGGGACAGATAATTTCCCAGTTCTTC | CASSLPGQIISQFF
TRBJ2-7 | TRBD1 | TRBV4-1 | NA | TGCGCCAGCAGCCCTGAGGGACAGGGCGACGAGCAGTACTTC | CASSPEGQGDEQYF
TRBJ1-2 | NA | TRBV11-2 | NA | TGTGCCAGCAGCTTAAAGGTTCAGACGAACCCCTATGGCTACACCTTC | CASSLKVQTNPYGYTF
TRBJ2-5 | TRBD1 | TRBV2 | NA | TGTGCCAGCAGTGGTGGCCCGACAGGGCTCCAAGAGACCCAGTACTTC | CASSGGPTGLQETQYF
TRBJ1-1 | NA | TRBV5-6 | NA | TGTGCCAGCAGCTTGATTCTGAACATGAACACTGAAGCTTTCTTT | CASSLILNMNTEAFF
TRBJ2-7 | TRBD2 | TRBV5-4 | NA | TGTGCCAGCAGCTTGAAAGGTCTAGCGGGGAACGAGCAGTACTTC | CASSLKGLAGNEQYF
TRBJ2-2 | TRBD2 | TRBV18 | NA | TGTGCCAGCTCACCGAGGACTAGGACGATCGGGGAGCTGTTTTTT | CASSPRTRTIGELFF
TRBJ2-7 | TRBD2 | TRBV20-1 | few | TGCAGTGCCATCCCGGGACTAGCGTATAGACTATTCTCCTACGAGCAGTACTTC | CSAIPGLAYRLFSYEQYF
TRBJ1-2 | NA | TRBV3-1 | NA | TGTGCCAGCAGCCAAATAGGGGCAGGTGGCACCTTC | CASSQIGAGGTF
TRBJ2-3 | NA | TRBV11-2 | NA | TGTGCCAGCAGCTTAGATGGAGCTACGTATAGCACAGATACGCAGTATTTT | CASSLDGATYSTDTQYF
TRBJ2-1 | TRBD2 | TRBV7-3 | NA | TGTGCCAGCAGCCGCCGAGCGGGGGGTTCCTACAATGAGCAGTTCTTC | CASSRRAGGSYNEQFF
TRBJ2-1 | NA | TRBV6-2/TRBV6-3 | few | TGTGCCAGCAGAGCCCTACGGGCGGCGTACAATGAGCAGTTCTTC | CASRALRAAYNEQFF